This T cell receptor (beta chain) was retrieved from a study of T cell responses to AZD1222 COVID-19 vaccine. Study-level points and caveats: After the peak T cell response, and only then, were repertoires sampled. The study found vaccine-associated CD4 TCRs spanning spike, dominant at 160-218 and 743-854. With two AZD1222 doses given, Spike-specific TCR breadth and depth both rose.

Some clones are missing from TCRdb's copy, which holds only in-frame ones; the method was immunoSEQ multiplex PCR. In the table there are 100,000 or so clones, roughly 90% of which are singletons. With respect to this clone: Its specificity is not known.

Germline CDR1 LNHDA, CDR2 SQIVND (reference sequence). Trimming pared 6 bases from V and 3 bases from J, leaving 14 bases between. The length of the CDR3 is 14 residues. The chain carries TRBV19 and TRBJ2-5; tentative D call: TRBD2 (6 bases). The TCR was taken from an adult in good health. Sequenced here: peripheral blood, sampled on day 0 of AZD1222 vaccination. CDR3 region: CASSLLGGEETQYF. The CDR3 nucleotides read TGTGCCAGTAGCCTCCTCGGGGGTGAAGAGACCCAGTACTTC.